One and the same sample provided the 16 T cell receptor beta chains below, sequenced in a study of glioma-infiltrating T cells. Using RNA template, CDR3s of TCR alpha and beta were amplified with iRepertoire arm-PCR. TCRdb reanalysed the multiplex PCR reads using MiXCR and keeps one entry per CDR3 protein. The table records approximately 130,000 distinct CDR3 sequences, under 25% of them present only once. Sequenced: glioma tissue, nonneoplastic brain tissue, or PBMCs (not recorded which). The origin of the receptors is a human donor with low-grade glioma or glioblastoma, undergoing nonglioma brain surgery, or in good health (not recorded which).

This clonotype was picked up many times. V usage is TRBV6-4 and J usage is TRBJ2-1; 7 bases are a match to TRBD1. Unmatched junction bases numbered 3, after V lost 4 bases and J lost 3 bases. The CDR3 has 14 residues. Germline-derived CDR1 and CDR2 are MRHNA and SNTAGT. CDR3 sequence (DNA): TGTGCCAGCAGTGGACAGGGCCGCTACAATGAGCAGTTCTTC. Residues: CASSGQGRYNEQFF.

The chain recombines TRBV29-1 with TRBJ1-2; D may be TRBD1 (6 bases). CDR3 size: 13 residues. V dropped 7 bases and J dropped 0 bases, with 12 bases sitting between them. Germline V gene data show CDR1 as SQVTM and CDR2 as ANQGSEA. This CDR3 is CSGFGQSNYGYTF. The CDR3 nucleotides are TGCAGCGGCTTCGGACAGTCTAACTATGGCTACACCTTC.

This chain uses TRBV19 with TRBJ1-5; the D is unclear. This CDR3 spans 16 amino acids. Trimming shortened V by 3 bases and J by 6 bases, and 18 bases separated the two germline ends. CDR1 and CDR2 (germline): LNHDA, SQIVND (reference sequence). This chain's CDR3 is CASSIFGPKGSQPQHF. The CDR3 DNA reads TGTGCCAGTAGTATCTTCGGGCCAAAAGGGAGTCAGCCCCAGCATTTT.

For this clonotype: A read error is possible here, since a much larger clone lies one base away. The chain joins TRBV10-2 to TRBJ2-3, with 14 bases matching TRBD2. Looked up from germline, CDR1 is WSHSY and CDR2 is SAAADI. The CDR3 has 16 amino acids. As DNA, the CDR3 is TGTGCCAGCAGACTAGCGGGGGGGGCGCGTACAGATACGCAGTATTTT. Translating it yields CASRLAGGARTDTQYF.

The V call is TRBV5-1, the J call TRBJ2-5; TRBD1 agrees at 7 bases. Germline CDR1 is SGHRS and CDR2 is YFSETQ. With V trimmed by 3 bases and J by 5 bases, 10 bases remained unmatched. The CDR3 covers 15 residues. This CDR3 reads CASSSTGESQETQYF. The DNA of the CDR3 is TGCGCCAGCAGCTCAACAGGGGAGAGTCAGGAGACCCAGTACTTC.

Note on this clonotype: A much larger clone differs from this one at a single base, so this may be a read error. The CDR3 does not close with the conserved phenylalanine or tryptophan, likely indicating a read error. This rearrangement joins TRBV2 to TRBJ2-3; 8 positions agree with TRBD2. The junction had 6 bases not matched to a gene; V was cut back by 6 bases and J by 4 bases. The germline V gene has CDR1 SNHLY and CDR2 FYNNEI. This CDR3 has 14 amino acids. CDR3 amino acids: CASSQTSVADTQYS. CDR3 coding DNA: TGTGCCAGCAGCCAGACTAGCGTGGCAGATACGCAGTATTCT.

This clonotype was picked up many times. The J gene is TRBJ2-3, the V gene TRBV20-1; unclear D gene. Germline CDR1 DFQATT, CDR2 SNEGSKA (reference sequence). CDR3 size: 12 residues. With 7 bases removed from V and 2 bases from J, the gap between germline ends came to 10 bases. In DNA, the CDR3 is TGCAGTGTAACCAGAGCCACAGATACGCAGTATTTT. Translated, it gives CSVTRATDTQYF.

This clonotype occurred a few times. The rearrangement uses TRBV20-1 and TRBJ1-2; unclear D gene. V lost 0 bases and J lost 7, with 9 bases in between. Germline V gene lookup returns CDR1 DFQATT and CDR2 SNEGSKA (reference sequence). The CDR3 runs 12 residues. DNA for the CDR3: TGCAGTGCTAGAGACAGTCCGGTTGGCTACACCTTC. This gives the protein CSARDSPVGYTF.

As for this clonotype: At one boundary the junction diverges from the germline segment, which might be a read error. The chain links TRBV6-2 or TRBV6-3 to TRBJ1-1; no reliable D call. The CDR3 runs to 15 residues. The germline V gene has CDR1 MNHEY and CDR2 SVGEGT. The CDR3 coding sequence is TGTGCCATCAGTGGGTGGGGTACTATGAACACTGAAGCTTTCTTT. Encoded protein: CAISGWGTMNTEAFF.

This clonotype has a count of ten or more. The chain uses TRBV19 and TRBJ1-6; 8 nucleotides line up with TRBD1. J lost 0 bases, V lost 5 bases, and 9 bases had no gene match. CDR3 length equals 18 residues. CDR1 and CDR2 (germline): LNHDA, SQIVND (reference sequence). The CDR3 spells CASSGGQGMSSYNSPLHF. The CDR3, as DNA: TGTGCCAGTAGTGGCGGACAGGGAATGAGCTCCTATAATTCACCCCTCCACTTT.

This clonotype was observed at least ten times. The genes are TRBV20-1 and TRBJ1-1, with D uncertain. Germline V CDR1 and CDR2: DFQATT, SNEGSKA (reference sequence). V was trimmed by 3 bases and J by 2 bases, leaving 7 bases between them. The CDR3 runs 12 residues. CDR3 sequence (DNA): TGCAGTGCTAGCGACCCAAACACTGAAGCTTTCTTT. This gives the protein CSASDPNTEAFF.

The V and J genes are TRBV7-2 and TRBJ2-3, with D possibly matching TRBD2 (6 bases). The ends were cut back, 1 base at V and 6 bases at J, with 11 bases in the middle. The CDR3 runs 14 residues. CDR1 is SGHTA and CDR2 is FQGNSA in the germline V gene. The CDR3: CASSLGGVSDTQYF. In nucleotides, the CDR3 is TGTGCCAGCAGCTTAGGGGGGGTCTCCGATACGCAGTATTTT.

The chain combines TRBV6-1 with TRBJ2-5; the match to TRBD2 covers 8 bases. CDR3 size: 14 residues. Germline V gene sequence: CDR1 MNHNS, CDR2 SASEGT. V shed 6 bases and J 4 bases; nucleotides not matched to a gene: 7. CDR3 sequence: CASSWGGGIETQYF. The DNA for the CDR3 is TGTGCCAGCAGCTGGGGCGGGGGGATAGAGACCCAGTACTTC.

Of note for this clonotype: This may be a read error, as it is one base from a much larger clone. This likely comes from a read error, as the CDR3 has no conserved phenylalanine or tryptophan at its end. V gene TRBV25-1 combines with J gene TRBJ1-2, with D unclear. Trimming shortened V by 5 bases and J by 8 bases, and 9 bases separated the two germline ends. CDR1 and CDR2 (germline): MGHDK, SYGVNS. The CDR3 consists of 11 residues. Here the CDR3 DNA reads TGTGCCAGCAGTTATGGGCGAGGCTACACCCTC. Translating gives CASSYGRGYTL.

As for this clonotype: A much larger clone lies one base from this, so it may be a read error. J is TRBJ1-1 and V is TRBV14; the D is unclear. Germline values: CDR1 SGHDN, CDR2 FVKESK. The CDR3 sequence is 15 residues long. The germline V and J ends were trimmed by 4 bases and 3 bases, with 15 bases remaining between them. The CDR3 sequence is CASSPFWRMDTEAFF. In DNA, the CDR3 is TGTGCCAGCAGCCCTTTTTGGAGAATGGACACTGAAGCTTTCTTT.

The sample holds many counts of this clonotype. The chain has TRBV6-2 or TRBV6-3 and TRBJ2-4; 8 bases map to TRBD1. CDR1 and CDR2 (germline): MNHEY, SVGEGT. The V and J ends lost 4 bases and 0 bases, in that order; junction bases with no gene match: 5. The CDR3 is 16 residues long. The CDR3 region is CASSSGQGRAKNIQYF. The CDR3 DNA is TGTGCCAGCAGTTCAGGACAGGGAAGAGCCAAAAACATTCAGTACTTC.